This TCR beta chain was observed in a study of shared clonotypes between healthy human individuals. The assay used deep level. Profiled with immunoSEQ multiplex PCR; TCRdb holds only in-frame clones, not every one. The sample lists under 600,000 clones; about 97% were seen once. It was into CD45RA+ naive and CD45RA-negative memory subsets that the CD4+ cells were split. The TCR comes from a woman aged 25 to 39 in good health. Sequences were obtained from naive CD4+ T cells sorted from blood. Subset here: CD45RA+ positively selected.

The CDR3 DNA reads as TGCGCCAGCAGTGAGTCTGCAGGGGAGACCTACAATGAGCAGTTCTTC. Translated, it gives CASSESAGETYNEQFF. The chain links TRBV10-1 to TRBJ2-1, with a possible D match to TRBD1 (6 bases). V dropped 0 bases and J dropped 2 bases, with 11 bases sitting between them. The CDR3 sequence is 16 residues long. Germline assignment: CDR1 WNHNN and CDR2 SYGVQD (reference sequence).